This T cell receptor (beta chain) was identified during a study of beta chain features in type 1 diabetes. The CDR3 spans 10 residues. V was cut by 9 bases and J by 8 bases, with 8 bases left in between. The germline V gene has CDR1 MNHNY and CDR2 SVGAGI (reference sequence). Whole-study results and caveats: TCRB CDR3 length was moderately but significantly reduced in all four CD4+ subsets of Type 1 diabetes patients.

Reverse transcribing all isolated RNA meant expressed TCRB transcripts were sequenced. Data came from immunoSEQ multiplex PCR; TCRdb stores just in-frame clones and leaves some out. The data hold 200,000 to 250,000 clones, with approximately 13% observed a single time. To note about this clone: The antigen is not known.

This chain connects TRBV6-6 to TRBJ2-1; no clear D. The TCR comes from a man aged 25-45 years with type 1 diabetes. The source material was naive CD4+ T cells from blood. In DNA form, the CDR3 reads TGTGCCAGTGGGCAGTATGAGCAGTTCTTC. It codes for CASGQYEQFF.